This T cell receptor beta chain was identified in a study of response to subunit inactivated influenza vaccine (dated by TCRdb to the late 2010s). The study in broad terms: Deep quantitative T cell receptor repertoire profiling was used in the study to track responses to a trivalent subunit inactivated influenza vaccine.

At the junction V is shortened by 3 bases and J by 0 bases, with 9 bases in between. The CDR3 starts with the cysteine, ends with the phenylalanine, and has 14 residues. Only CDR3 DNA remains: 42 bases, in frame from the first base. Paper-wide results and their limitations: The authors proposed that each seasonal influenza vaccination may bring in only a limited number of new T cells.

Library creation used RT-PCR. The instrument was an Illumina HiSeq 2500. TCRdb applied fastp at Q25 and MiXCR to the public reads, then kept only in-frame beta chains. A single entry per CDR3 protein holds the most common genes and DNA from its merged rows. The sample records over 650,000 distinct CDR3 sequences, roughly 18% of which are singletons. The top ten clones comprise about a tenth of the sample. This clonotype was seen at least ten times. It lacks a known antigen. Per-nucleotide qualities are absent, and no much larger clonotype sits a single base away. The receptor's source is a man between 45 and 60 years old who received an inactivated influenza vaccine. Donor details come from another sample of the same person, matched by shared clones. The specimen was PBMCs from blood, collected 5 days after vaccination. The chain was built from TRBV12-3 or TRBV12-4 and TRBJ2-7; confidence is insufficient to name the D gene. CDR3 reads: CASSLGGFSYEQYF. The DNA reads TGTGCCAGCAGTTTGGGCGGCTTCTCCTACGAGCAGTACTTC.